This is a list of T cell receptor beta chains from one sample in a study of T cell responses to AZD1222 COVID-19 vaccine. Data came from immunoSEQ multiplex PCR; TCRdb stores just in-frame clones and leaves some out. The table lists about 100,000 clones, over 75% of them singletons, with under 1.5% in the top ten. Sequences were derived from peripheral blood, sampled on day 0 of AZD1222 vaccination. The receptor set was obtained from an adult in good health. CDR3s include the opening cysteine and the closing phenylalanine or tryptophan. A D gene is named only where the DNA matches it firmly. A row's size may be missing; if present it is once, few, many or a size class.

D gene,clone size,V gene,J gene,CDR3 protein,CDR3 DNA
.,.,TRBV28,TRBJ2-7,CASSSTLLGSAYEQYF,TGTGCCAGCAGTTCTACGTTACTAGGGTCGGCCTACGAGCAGTACTTC
.,few,TRBV27,TRBJ2-1,CASSLWDREYNEQFF,TGTGCCAGCAGTTTGTGGGACCGTGAATACAATGAGCAGTTCTTC
TRBD1,.,TRBV6-5,TRBJ1-5,CASSPGQIAQPQHF,TGTGCCAGCAGCCCGGGACAGATCGCGCAGCCCCAGCATTTT
.,.,TRBV6-2/TRBV6-3,TRBJ1-1,CASSYEPLGLGTEAFF,TGTGCCAGCAGTTACGAGCCATTGGGTTTGGGCACTGAAGCTTTCTTT
.,.,TRBV3-1/TRBV3-2,TRBJ1-1,CASSQAGRSGEAFF,TGTGCCAGCAGCCAGGCTGGGAGGAGTGGTGAAGCTTTCTTT
TRBD1,once,TRBV19,TRBJ1-5,CASRRGGQSNQPQHF,TGTGCCAGTAGGCGGGGGGGACAGAGCAATCAGCCCCAGCATTTT
.,few,TRBV10-1,TRBJ2-2,CASSEGNTGELFF,TGCGCCAGCAGTGAGGGTAACACCGGGGAGCTGTTTTTT
.,.,TRBV7-9,TRBJ1-5,CASSLFVGQPQHF,TGTGCCAGCAGCTTATTTGTGGGTCAGCCCCAGCATTTT
.,.,TRBV19,TRBJ1-5,CASSMPGEGGSNQPQHF,TGTGCCAGTAGTATGCCTGGAGAGGGAGGGAGCAATCAGCCCCAGCATTTT
TRBD1,.,TRBV5-4,TRBJ1-1,CASSFTGGGTEAFF,TGTGCCAGCAGCTTTACAGGGGGTGGCACTGAAGCTTTCTTT
.,.,TRBV7-9,TRBJ2-7,CASSSGPTAGPYEQYF,TGTGCCAGCAGCTCAGGACCGACAGCTGGCCCCTACGAGCAGTACTTC
TRBD2,.,TRBV18,TRBJ2-7,CASSPAGTRSYEQYF,TGTGCCAGCTCACCAGCCGGGACTAGGTCCTACGAGCAGTACTTC
TRBD1,.,TRBV5-1,TRBJ1-2,CASSRGQGEGYTF,TGCGCCAGCAGCAGAGGACAGGGAGAGGGCTACACCTTC
.,once,TRBV5-6,TRBJ2-7,CASSPRRDLASGEQYF,TGTGCCAGCAGCCCAAGGCGGGACCTTGCATCCGGCGAGCAGTACTTC
.,.,TRBV6-5,TRBJ1-4,CASTPSGGENEKLFF,TGTGCCAGCACTCCGTCCGGTGGAGAGAATGAAAAACTGTTTTTT
TRBD1,.,TRBV6-5,TRBJ1-5,CASSYRTGNQPQHF,TGTGCCAGCAGTTACCGGACAGGTAATCAGCCCCAGCATTTT
.,.,TRBV11-2,TRBJ2-1,CASSLAAGSNNEQFF,TGTGCCAGCAGCTTAGCCGCGGGTAGTAATAATGAGCAGTTCTTC
TRBD1,.,TRBV7-9,TRBJ1-2,CASINPDREYRGYTF,TGTGCCAGCATCAACCCGGACAGGGAATACCGTGGCTACACCTTC
TRBD1,.,TRBV2,TRBJ1-3,CASRSDRGLENTIYF,TGTGCCAGCAGAAGCGACAGGGGGCTCGAAAACACCATATATTTT
TRBD1,.,TRBV6-5,TRBJ1-5,CASSPGQINQPQHF,TGTGCCAGCAGTCCGGGACAGATCAATCAGCCCCAGCATTTT
.,.,TRBV19,TRBJ2-3,CASSILAGNTDTQYF,TGTGCCAGTAGTATTCTCGCAGGTAACACAGATACGCAGTATTTT
.,.,TRBV5-1,TRBJ1-1,CASSPVTGTEAFF,TGCGCCAGCAGCCCGGTGACAGGCACTGAAGCTTTCTTT
.,.,TRBV30,TRBJ1-2,CAWSPGLGGYTF,TGTGCCTGGAGTCCGGGCCTGGGGGGCTACACCTTC
.,.,TRBV27,TRBJ2-7,CASSLLRGGEQYF,TGTGCCAGCAGTTTATTAAGGGGGGGTGAGCAGTACTTC
TRBD2,.,TRBV7-2,TRBJ2-7,CASSRGLAGVNEQYF,TGTGCCAGCAGCCGGGGACTAGCGGGGGTGAACGAGCAGTACTTC
TRBD1,.,TRBV6-5,TRBJ1-1,CASPRDRSTSEAFF,TGTGCCAGCCCCCGGGACAGGTCTACCAGCGAGGCTTTCTTT
TRBD1,.,TRBV6-5,TRBJ1-1,CASRRTGENTEAFF,TGTGCCAGCAGAAGGACAGGGGAGAACACTGAAGCTTTCTTT
.,.,TRBV28,TRBJ1-3,CASSLSKSPSGNTIYF,TGTGCCAGCAGTTTATCTAAATCCCCCTCTGGAAACACCATATATTTT
TRBD1,.,TRBV7-2,TRBJ2-7,CASSSQGASYEQYF,TGTGCCAGCAGCTCACAGGGGGCATCCTACGAGCAGTACTTC
.,.,TRBV13,TRBJ2-5,CASSLTEETQYF,TGTGCCAGCAGCTTAACTGAAGAGACCCAGTACTTC